The rows below give T cell receptor beta chains drawn from one sample of a study of OX40 agonist ivuxolimab in advanced cancers. Profiled with immunoSEQ multiplex PCR; TCRdb holds only in-frame clones, not every one. The sample gives 80,000 to 100,000 clones, roughly 89% of which show up once; about 0.5% is in the top ten. The sequencing used CD4+ or CD8+ T cells sorted from blood, collected in a trial of the OX40 agonist ivuxolimab. Source of these receptors: an adult with an advanced solid tumor such as melanoma, head and neck, liver or kidney cancer. Each CDR3 is given without its conserved first and last residue. D genes are given only for firm matches. Expanded clones get a size class; other rows say once, few or many, or leave the size out.

cdr3_aa: ASSRDLQETQY
clone_size: .
v_call: TRBV6-5
d_call: .

cdr3_aa: ASSHLPATNEKLF
clone_size: .
v_call: TRBV4-3
d_call: .

cdr3_aa: ASSGTTGHTEAF
clone_size: few
v_call: TRBV9
d_call: .

cdr3_aa: ASSLGALPGELF
clone_size: .
v_call: TRBV5-1
d_call: .

cdr3_aa: ASSPPTRPDIQY
clone_size: .
v_call: TRBV18
d_call: .

cdr3_aa: AMASGGGRTDTQY
clone_size: .
v_call: TRBV10-3
d_call: TRBD2

cdr3_aa: ASSSIREFNEQF
clone_size: .
v_call: TRBV14
d_call: .

cdr3_aa: ASSPTGAAQPQH
clone_size: .
v_call: TRBV7-2
d_call: .

cdr3_aa: ASSLAGKPYEQY
clone_size: once
v_call: TRBV11-2
d_call: .

cdr3_aa: ASIPGGPLSYEQY
clone_size: .
v_call: TRBV7-9
d_call: .

cdr3_aa: ASTQGTGGREQY
clone_size: .
v_call: TRBV11-2
d_call: TRBD1

cdr3_aa: ASRSGDLVAQETQY
clone_size: .
v_call: TRBV5-1
d_call: .

cdr3_aa: ASSPGGEVGSPQH
clone_size: few
v_call: TRBV18
d_call: .

cdr3_aa: ATLSGAGGGQPQH
clone_size: .
v_call: TRBV6-1
d_call: .

cdr3_aa: ASSSPPAVLKF
clone_size: .
v_call: TRBV5-1
d_call: .

cdr3_aa: ASSEEGTYGYT
clone_size: .
v_call: TRBV6-1
d_call: .

cdr3_aa: ASSQNSGAQEAF
clone_size: .
v_call: TRBV4-3
d_call: .

cdr3_aa: ASSHGTPSTDTQY
clone_size: once
v_call: TRBV5-1
d_call: .

cdr3_aa: ASSDTSYEQY
clone_size: .
v_call: TRBV6-5
d_call: .

cdr3_aa: ASSSGPGNTIY
clone_size: .
v_call: TRBV5-6
d_call: .

cdr3_aa: ASSLLGQGGSEQY
clone_size: .
v_call: TRBV7-2
d_call: TRBD1

cdr3_aa: ASSPGGGSQPQH
clone_size: .
v_call: TRBV28
d_call: .

cdr3_aa: ASKGQPANYGYT
clone_size: .
v_call: TRBV2
d_call: .

cdr3_aa: ASSPGIGTRAGYT
clone_size: few
v_call: TRBV18
d_call: .

cdr3_aa: AISDDSQTATNEKLF
clone_size: .
v_call: TRBV10-3
d_call: .

cdr3_aa: ASSYAVDTQY
clone_size: .
v_call: TRBV6-6
d_call: .

cdr3_aa: ASSRRQATNEKLF
clone_size: .
v_call: TRBV14
d_call: .

cdr3_aa: ASSPGQSYGYT
clone_size: .
v_call: TRBV18
d_call: TRBD1

cdr3_aa: ASSLWGAPNTGELF
clone_size: .
v_call: TRBV28
d_call: .

cdr3_aa: ASVAQPTEAF
clone_size: many
v_call: TRBV7-9
d_call: .

cdr3_aa: ASSPTGGYEQY
clone_size: .
v_call: TRBV18
d_call: TRBD1

cdr3_aa: ASSLRGNEQF
clone_size: .
v_call: TRBV27
d_call: .

cdr3_aa: ASRTSYNSPLH
clone_size: .
v_call: TRBV6-1
d_call: .

cdr3_aa: ASSIDSDQPQH
clone_size: .
v_call: TRBV19
d_call: .

cdr3_aa: ASSWTGKRGNEQF
clone_size: once
v_call: TRBV19
d_call: TRBD1

cdr3_aa: ASSRRAGPTGELF
clone_size: .
v_call: TRBV7-2
d_call: .

cdr3_aa: ASSVVGIHTEAF
clone_size: .
v_call: TRBV9
d_call: .